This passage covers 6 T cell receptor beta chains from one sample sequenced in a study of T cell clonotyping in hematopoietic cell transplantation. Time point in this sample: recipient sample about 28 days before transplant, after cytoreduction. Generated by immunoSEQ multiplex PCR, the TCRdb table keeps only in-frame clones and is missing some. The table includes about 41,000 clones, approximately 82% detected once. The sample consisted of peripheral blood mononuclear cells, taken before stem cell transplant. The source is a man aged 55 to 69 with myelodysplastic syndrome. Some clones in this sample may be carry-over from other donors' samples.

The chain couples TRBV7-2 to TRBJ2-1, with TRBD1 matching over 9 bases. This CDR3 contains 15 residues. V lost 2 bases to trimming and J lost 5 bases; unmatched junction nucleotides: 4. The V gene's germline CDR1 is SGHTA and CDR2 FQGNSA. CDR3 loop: CASSLLGTGNNEQFF. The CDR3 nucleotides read TGTGCCAGCAGCTTACTCGGGACAGGGAACAATGAGCAGTTCTTC.

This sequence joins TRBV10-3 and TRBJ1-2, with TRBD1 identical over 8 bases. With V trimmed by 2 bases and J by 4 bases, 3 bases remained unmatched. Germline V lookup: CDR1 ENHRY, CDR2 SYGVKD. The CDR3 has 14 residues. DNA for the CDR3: TGTGCCATCAGTGAGGCAGGGGGCAGCTATGGCTACACCTTC. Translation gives CAISEAGGSYGYTF.

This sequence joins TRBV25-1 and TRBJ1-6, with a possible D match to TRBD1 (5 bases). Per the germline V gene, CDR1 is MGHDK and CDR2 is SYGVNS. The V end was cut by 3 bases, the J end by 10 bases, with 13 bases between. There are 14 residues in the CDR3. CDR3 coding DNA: TGTGCCAGCAGTGATGGCCAGGGAAGATCACCCCTCCACTTT. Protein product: CASSDGQGRSPLHF.

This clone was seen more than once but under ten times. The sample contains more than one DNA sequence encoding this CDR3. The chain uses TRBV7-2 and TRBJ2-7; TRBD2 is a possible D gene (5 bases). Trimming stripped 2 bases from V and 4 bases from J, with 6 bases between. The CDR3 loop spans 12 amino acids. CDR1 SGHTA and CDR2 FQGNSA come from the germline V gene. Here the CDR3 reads CASSLTGYEQYF. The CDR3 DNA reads TGTGCCAGCAGCTTAACGGGGTACGAGCAGTACTTC.

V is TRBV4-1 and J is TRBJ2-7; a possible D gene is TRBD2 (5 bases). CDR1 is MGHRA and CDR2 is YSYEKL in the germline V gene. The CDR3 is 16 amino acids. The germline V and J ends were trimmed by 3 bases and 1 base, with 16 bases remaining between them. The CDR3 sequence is CASSQVDLFVSYEQYF. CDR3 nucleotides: TGCGCCAGCAGCCAGGTGGACTTGTTCGTATCCTACGAGCAGTACTTC.

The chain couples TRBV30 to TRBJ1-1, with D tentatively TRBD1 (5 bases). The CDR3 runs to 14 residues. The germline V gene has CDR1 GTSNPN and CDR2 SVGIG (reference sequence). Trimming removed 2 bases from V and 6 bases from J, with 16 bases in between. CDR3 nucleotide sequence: TGTGCCTGGAGTAACAGGAGGGTCTTCGCTGAAGCTTTCTTT. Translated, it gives CAWSNRRVFAEAFF.